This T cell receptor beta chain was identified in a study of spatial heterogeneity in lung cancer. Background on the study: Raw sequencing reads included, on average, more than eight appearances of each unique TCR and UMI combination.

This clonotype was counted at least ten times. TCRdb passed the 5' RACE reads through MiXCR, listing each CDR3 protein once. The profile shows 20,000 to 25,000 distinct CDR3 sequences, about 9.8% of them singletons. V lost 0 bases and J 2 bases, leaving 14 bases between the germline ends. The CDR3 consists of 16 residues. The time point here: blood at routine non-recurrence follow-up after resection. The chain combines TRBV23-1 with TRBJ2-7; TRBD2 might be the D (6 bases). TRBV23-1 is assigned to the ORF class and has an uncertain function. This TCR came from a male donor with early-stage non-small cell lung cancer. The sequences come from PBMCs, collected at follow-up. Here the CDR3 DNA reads TGCGCCAGCAGTCAATCTGGCCGGAGGGTAACCTACGAGCAGTACTTC. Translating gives CASSQSGRRVTYEQYF.